This T cell receptor (beta chain) was captured by sequencing in a study of shared clonotypes between healthy human individuals (dated by TCRdb to about 2020). Broadly, across the study: The cohort included a few men and a couple of women between 18 and 49 years of age. For each donor, CD4 naive and CD4 memory were each given three plates, CD8 naive was given two plates, and CD8 memory was given one plate. To estimate repertoire size and how much clonotypes are shared between individuals, the study performed deep sequencing of blood TCR repertoires from about five healthy adults. Different laboratories and diverse techniques were used to prepare libraries and sequence TCR repertoires, to increase sequencing depth and limit assay-specific biases. Each donor's leukapheresis produced roughly between about 0.9 and 9.5 billion PBMCs. The study at large found these results: Roughly 5% of naive CD4, 3.5% of naive CD8, around 2.3% of memory CD4, and approximately 0.39% of memory CD8 clonotypes were shared across several donors. Sampling was limited to blood, and TCR repertoires in tissue likely differ from TCR repertoires in blood. Pairwise subsampling indicated that sequencing depth was expected to affect the degree of clonotype sharing among donors. Even with the large sequencing depth, rarefaction of the sorted-subset datasets indicated that sequencing was incomplete. Compared with non-shared clonotypes, the clonotypes found in all four sorted-subset donors had higher generation probabilities. The genetic and exposure-history diversity represented was limited by the small number of donors. Naive subsets generally had larger estimated clonotype richness than memory subsets.

Using the deep immunoSEQ assay, multiplex PCR amplified TCR CDR3 regions from genomic DNA. Extracted genomic DNA from each cell subset was distributed evenly across all wells of several immunoSEQ 96-well plates, and each plate was treated as a replicate. For sorted subsets, 200 to 250 ng genomic DNA, equal to 30,000 to 35,000 T cell genomes, was loaded into each replicate PCR. Purified libraries were measured with a Qubit 3.0 fluorometer, size-checked on a Bioanalyzer 2100, and measured again with the KAPA Library Quantification kit. Each immunoSEQ 96-well plate was sequenced on its own single-read 150-cycle Illumina NextSeq 550 flow cell. Per the source publication's procedure: Because only junctional sequences without quality scores were contained in the immunoSEQ output, filtering matching that applied to full-length reads could not be performed. To assign V/J genes and CDR3, sequences were annotated against IMGT germline references using PyIR, a Python wrapper for IgBLAST v1.9. Reads were filtered out if the reads had weak V/J assignments (E-value above 1e-6), no CDR3, stop codons, out-of-frame junctions, or ambiguous translated residues. V3J clonotypes were defined as sequences sharing an identical inferred V gene, J gene, and CDR3 amino acid sequence. To compute the percentage overlap between repertoires, the number of shared unique clonotypes was divided by the size of the smaller repertoire. Three approaches were used to assess repertoire richness: RTK rarefaction, the Chao1 estimator, and Recon v2.1 estimates of unobserved clonotypes. Generation probabilities for all TCRbeta clonotypes obtained by the gDNA method from several donors were computed using OLGA. The immuneACCESS repertoire file appears here via TCRdb, limited to in-frame rearrangements. These files lack a portion of the clones; in checked studies, under half of the deficit traces to unresolved V genes, and the cause of the others is not known. Clonal size and the V and J genes are those of that table, whereas D and trimming came from the DNA. The sample has 2 million to 3 million clones on record, just over 90% of them singletons. The ten largest account for 0.11% to 0.15% of the sample.

Details on this clone: It lacks a known antigen. Qualities for individual bases were not recorded, and no much larger clone is one base off.

The CDR3 sequence holds 16 residues, the cysteine and phenylalanine included. Only the CDR3 part of the read is kept: 48 bases, read in frame from the first base. V gives up 4 bases and J gives up 1 base, and the segment between their germline ends measures 16 bases. CDR1 and CDR2 are drawn from the germline V gene: ENHRY, SYGVKD. The donors were healthy, HIV-negative adults who had no recently reported acute infections or vaccinations. Every donor was a Caucasian adult residing in Nashville, Tennessee, USA. CD4+ T cells were enriched by magnetic negative selection, after which naive cells were positively selected on CD45RA and the negative fraction was taken as the memory subset. After blood collection by leukapheresis, PBMCs were isolated using Ficoll-Histopaque density gradient centrifugation and then cryopreserved in the vapor phase of liquid nitrogen. Analytical flow cytometry was used to check the purity and quantity of each magnetically sorted T cell population. Genomic DNA was isolated from every sorted fraction and measured by UV absorbance on a Nanodrop 2000c.

The sequenced material came from naive CD4+ T cells sorted from blood. The cell subset or site label of this sample denotes: CD45RA+ positively selected. The chain employs TRBV10-3 and TRBJ1-2; no D segment can be confidently identified. The sequence was collected from a man aged 18 to 29 in good health. CDR3 protein: CAISADVFLINYGYTF. The sequenced DNA is TGTGCCATCAGTGCGGACGTGTTCCTCATTAACTATGGCTACACCTTC.